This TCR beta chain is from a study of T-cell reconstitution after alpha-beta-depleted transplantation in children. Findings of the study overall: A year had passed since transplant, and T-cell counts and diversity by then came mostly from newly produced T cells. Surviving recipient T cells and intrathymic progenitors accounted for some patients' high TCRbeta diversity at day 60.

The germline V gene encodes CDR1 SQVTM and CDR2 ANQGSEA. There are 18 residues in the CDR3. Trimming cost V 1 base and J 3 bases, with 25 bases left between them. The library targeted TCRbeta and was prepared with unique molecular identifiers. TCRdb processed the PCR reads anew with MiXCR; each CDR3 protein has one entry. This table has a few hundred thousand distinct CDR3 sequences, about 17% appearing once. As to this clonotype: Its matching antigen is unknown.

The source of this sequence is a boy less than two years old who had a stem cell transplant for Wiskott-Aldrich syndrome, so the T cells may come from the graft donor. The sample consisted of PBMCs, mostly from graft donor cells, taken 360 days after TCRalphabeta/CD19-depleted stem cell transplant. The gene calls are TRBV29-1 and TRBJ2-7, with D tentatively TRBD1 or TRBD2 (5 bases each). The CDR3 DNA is TGCAGCGTTGAAGCCCCGGCCGGGACCCCTACAAACTTCTACGAGCAGTACTTC. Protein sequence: CSVEAPAGTPTNFYEQYF.